Below are 18 T cell receptor beta chains sequenced from a single sample in a study of cytomegalovirus exposure and HLA in healthy donors. Primers for the PCR totalled 60 Vbeta and 13 Jbeta. TCRdb keeps only in-frame clones here, not all; method: immunoSEQ multiplex PCR. The sample has around 110,000 clones; 50% to 65% are singletons. Specimen: PBMCs. The receptors come from a woman aged 40 to 50 in good health and CMV-seropositive.

The chain links TRBV18 to TRBJ1-1; D is unclear. The germline CDR1 and CDR2 sequences are KGHSH and LQKENI. The V gene lost 1 base and the J gene lost 3 bases, with 9 bases spanning the gap. This CDR3 is built from 14 residues. The CDR3 loop is CASSPQGRYTEAFF. CDR3 DNA sequence: TGTGCCAGCTCACCACAAGGGAGGTACACTGAAGCTTTCTTT. Full variable domain (missing parts from reference TRBV18 and TRBJ1-1): NAGVMQNPRHLVRRRGQEARLRCSPMKGHSHVYWYRQLPEEGLKFMVYLQKENIIDESGMPKERFSAEFPKEGPSILRIQQVVRGDSAAYFCASSPQGRYTEAFFGQGTRLTVV.

The chain joins TRBV5-6 to TRBJ2-7; D may be TRBD2 (6 bases). Trimming cost V 3 bases and J 5 bases, with 9 bases left between them. Germline CDR1 reads SGHDT; CDR2 reads YYEEEE. The CDR3 totals 12 residues. The CDR3 sequence: CASSSGVDEQYF. CDR3 in DNA: TGTGCCAGCAGCTCGGGAGTTGACGAGCAGTACTTC.

This clone was recorded once. Germline and junction disagree at one end, which may indicate a read error. This chain's CDR3 is CASSLADRGTEAFF. The CDR3 DNA is TGTGCCAGCAGCCTAGCGGACAGAGGTACTGAAGCTTTCTTT. V and J are TRBV7-9 and TRBJ1-1, with D tentatively TRBD1 (6 bases). The CDR3 length is 14 residues. CDR1 and CDR2 from the germline V gene are SEHNR and FQNEAQ (reference sequence).

CDR3 nucleotide sequence: TGTGCCAGCAGTCCCCTCAACAGGGTTAACACTGAAGCTTTCTTT. Its protein is CASSPLNRVNTEAFF. The chain uses TRBV6-5 and TRBJ1-1; maybe TRBD1 (6 bases). This CDR3 comprises 15 residues. CDR1 is MNHEY and CDR2 is SVGAGI in the germline V gene. V lost 5 bases and J lost 2, with 15 bases in between.

The V and J genes are TRBV11-2 and TRBJ2-1, with a tentative D call TRBD1 (5 bases). This CDR3 spans 14 amino acids. The V and J ends lost 1 base and 8 bases respectively, with 12 bases between them. CDR1 and CDR2 (germline): SGHAT, FQNNGV. The CDR3 protein is CASSLGDSMDEQFF. The CDR3 nucleotides read TGTGCCAGCAGCTTAGGAGACAGTATGGATGAGCAGTTCTTC.

The CDR3 nucleotides are TGTGCCAGCAGCCTAGGCGGAGGAGGGCCTAACTATGGCTACACCTTC. This translates into CASSLGGGGPNYGYTF. The chain couples TRBV7-9 to TRBJ1-2; D ambiguous. The CDR3 extends over 16 amino acids. Germline V gene lookup returns CDR1 SEHNR and CDR2 FQNEAQ (reference sequence). Trimming removed 5 bases from V and 0 bases from J, with 16 bases in between.

The sample holds a few counts of this clone. The chain employs TRBV10-3 and TRBJ1-2; possibly TRBD1 for D (5 bases). Trimming stripped 3 bases from V and 0 bases from J, with 17 bases between. The germline V gene has CDR1 ENHRY and CDR2 SYGVKD. The CDR3 extends over 17 amino acids. CDR3 sequence: CAISESGISGANYGYTF. The CDR3, as DNA: TGTGCCATCAGTGAATCAGGGATTTCTGGAGCTAACTATGGCTACACCTTC.

The CDR3 loop is CASSGGGLTDTQYF. In nucleotides, the CDR3 is TGTGCCAGCAGTGGCGGGGGGCTCACAGATACGCAGTATTTT. The chain is built from TRBV25-1 and TRBJ2-3; 8 nucleotides line up with TRBD2. There are 14 residues in the CDR3. Trimming at V came to 4 bases and at J to 2 bases, leaving 2 bases not matched to a gene. Germline V gene lookup returns CDR1 MGHDK and CDR2 SYGVNS.

The chain carries TRBV5-6 and TRBJ1-6; 10 bases fit TRBD1. The CDR3 has 17 amino acids. V shed 4 bases, J shed 7 bases, and the junction held 11 bases outside the gene matches. Germline V gene lookup returns CDR1 SGHDT and CDR2 YYEEEE. The CDR3: CASSPLMETGGNSPLHF. For the CDR3, the DNA is TGTGCCAGCAGCCCGTTAATGGAGACAGGGGGCAATTCACCCCTCCACTTT.

This clone was seen more than once but under ten times. The chain combines TRBV6-5 with TRBJ2-7; TRBD2 is a possible D gene (6 bases). Trimming removed 1 base at V and 2 bases at J, with 9 bases between. CDR1 and CDR2 (germline): MNHEY, SVGAGI. The length of the CDR3 is 14 residues. The CDR3 nucleotides are TGTGCCAGCAGTTACTTTGCGGGACCCTACGAGCAGTACTTC. As protein: CASSYFAGPYEQYF.

This clone was seen only a few times. The chain links TRBV30 to TRBJ1-1; 9 bases match TRBD1. Germline loops: CDR1 GTSNPN, CDR2 SVGIG (reference sequence). This CDR3 spans 14 amino acids. J lost 4 bases, V lost 5 bases, and 8 bases had no gene match. The CDR3 DNA sequence: TGTGCCTGGGACACAGGGGGCGCGTTCACTGAAGCTTTCTTT. Amino acids: CAWDTGGAFTEAFF.

The chain links TRBV2 to TRBJ1-5, with D unresolved. Between the trimmed V and J ends, which lost 6 bases and 2 bases, there was a span of 11 bases. CDR3 length: 14 amino acids. Germline-derived CDR1 and CDR2 are SNHLY and FYNNEI. CDR3 sequence reads: CASSAGGGNQPQHF. CDR3 bases: TGTGCCAGCAGCGCGGGAGGAGGCAATCAGCCCCAGCATTTT.

The V gene is TRBV4-3, the J gene TRBJ2-1; TRBD1 is a possible D gene (6 bases). Germline V gene sequence: CDR1 LGHNA, CDR2 YSLEER. Trimming left V 1 base short and J 4 bases short, with 11 bases between. The CDR3 loop spans 15 amino acids. The CDR3: CASSQAWTAYNEQFF. The CDR3, as DNA: TGCGCCAGCAGCCAAGCGTGGACAGCTTACAATGAGCAGTTCTTC.

This clone showed up just a few times. This sequence joins TRBV11-3 and TRBJ2-1; tentative D call: TRBD2 (6 bases). The germline V gene has CDR1 SGHNT and CDR2 YENEEA. The CDR3 loop spans 13 amino acids. The germline V and J ends were trimmed by 4 bases and 5 bases, with 9 bases remaining between them. In DNA form, the CDR3 reads TGTGCCAGCAGCTCCCCGGGGGACAATGAGCAGTTCTTC. This sequence encodes CASSSPGDNEQFF. The whole variable domain, filled in from reference TRBV11-3 and TRBJ2-1, reads EAGVVQSPRYKIIEKKQPVAFWCNPISGHNTLYWYLQNLGQGPELLIRYENEEAVDDSQLPKDRFSAERLKGVDSTLKIQPAELGDSAVYLCASSSPGDNEQFFGPGTRLTVL.

This clone has only a few counts. The V call is TRBV28, the J call TRBJ2-7; D perhaps matches TRBD2 (6 bases). With 7 bases removed from V and 1 base from J, the gap between germline ends came to 17 bases. This CDR3 is built from 15 residues. Germline CDR1 is MDHEN and CDR2 is SYDVKM. CDR3 nucleotides: TGTGCCAGCACCTCGGGGACTCTCCCGTCCTACGAGCAGTACTTC. Amino acid sequence: CASTSGTLPSYEQYF.

The chain is built from TRBV11-2 and TRBJ2-3; a possible D gene is TRBD2 (6 bases). Germline V CDR1 and CDR2: SGHAT, FQNNGV. The V gene lost 6 bases and the J gene lost 1 base, with 17 bases spanning the gap. The CDR3 is 16 amino acids. The CDR3 DNA is TGTGCCAGCAGTGACAATAGCGGAGGGGGCACAGATACGCAGTATTTT. Its protein product is CASSDNSGGGTDTQYF.

This clone has just a few counts. CDR3 nucleotide sequence: TGCAGCGTTGTTACAGGGGGCATCGGGGAGCTGTTTTTT. It translates to CSVVTGGIGELFF. J is TRBJ2-2 and V is TRBV29-1; TRBD1 matches 9 bases. The CDR3 loop spans 13 amino acids. Germline values: CDR1 SQVTM, CDR2 ANQGSEA. V shed 4 bases and J 7 bases; nucleotides not matched to a gene: 4.

The count of this clone is one. This chain joins TRBV27 and TRBJ2-1; TRBD2 agrees at 15 bases. Germline V gene sequence: CDR1 MNHEY, CDR2 SMNVEV (reference sequence). The CDR3 is 17 amino acids. Trimming removed 3 bases from V and 11 bases from J; junction bases left unmatched: 11. DNA for the CDR3: TGTGCCAGCAGTTTCCCCGGACTAGCGGGAGGGCCTAGGCAGCAGTTCTTC. This sequence encodes CASSFPGLAGGPRQQFF.